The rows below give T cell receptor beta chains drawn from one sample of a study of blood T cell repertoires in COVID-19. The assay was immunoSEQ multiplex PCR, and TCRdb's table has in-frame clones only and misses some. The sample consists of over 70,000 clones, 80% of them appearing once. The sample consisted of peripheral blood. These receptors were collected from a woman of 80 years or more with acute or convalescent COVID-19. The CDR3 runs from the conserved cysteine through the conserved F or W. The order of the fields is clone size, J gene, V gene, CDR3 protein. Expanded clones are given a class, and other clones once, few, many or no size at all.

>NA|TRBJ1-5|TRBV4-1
CASSHLYYTGGRGNQPQHF
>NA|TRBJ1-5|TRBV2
CASKRGGISNQPQHF
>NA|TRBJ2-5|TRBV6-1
CASSEHLAGEETQYF
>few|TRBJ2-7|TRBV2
CASSEETGSRQYF
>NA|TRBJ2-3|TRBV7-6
CASSPDRIGTDTQYF
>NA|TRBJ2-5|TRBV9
CASSVVGGQETQYF
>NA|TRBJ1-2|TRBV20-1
CSAREGLFYGYTF
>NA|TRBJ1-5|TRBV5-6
CASSLYRSSNQPQHF
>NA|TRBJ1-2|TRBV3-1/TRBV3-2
CASSQSRHHYTF
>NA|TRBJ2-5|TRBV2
CASTGPEETQYF
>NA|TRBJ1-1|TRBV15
CATSRGASLKGTEAFF
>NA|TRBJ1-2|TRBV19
CASSPKGPDYGYTF
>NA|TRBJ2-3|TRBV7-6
CASKLAGGPRTDTQYF
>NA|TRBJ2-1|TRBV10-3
CAISGRTTSGRGVYNEQFF
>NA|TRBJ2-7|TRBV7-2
CASSPRLAGGPNYEQYF
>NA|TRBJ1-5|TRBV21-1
CARVYSNQPQHF
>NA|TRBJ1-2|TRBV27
CASSSTGIGYTF
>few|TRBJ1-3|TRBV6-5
CASSRDNSGNTIYF
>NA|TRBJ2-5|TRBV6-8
CASSYTKLAGQETQYF
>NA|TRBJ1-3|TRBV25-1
CASISTGLAGNTIYF
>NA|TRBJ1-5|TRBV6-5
CASTRRQDPNQPQHF
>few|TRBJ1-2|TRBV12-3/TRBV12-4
CASSQAQPHGYTF
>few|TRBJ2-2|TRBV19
CASSQVSSGNTGELFF
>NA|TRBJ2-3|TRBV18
CASALNILAGGTDTQYF
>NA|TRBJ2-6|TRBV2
CATLEQFVNSGANVLTF
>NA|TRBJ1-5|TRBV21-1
CASSKAMGQGFHQPQHF
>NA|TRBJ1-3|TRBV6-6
CASQLSSGNTIYF
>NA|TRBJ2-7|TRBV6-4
CASSEAAGTGAYEQYF
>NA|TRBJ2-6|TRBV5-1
CASSTTSGRANVLTF
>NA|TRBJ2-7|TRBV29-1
CSVAKSRQGAWGNEQYF
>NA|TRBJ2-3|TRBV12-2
CASRLEGTSGTDTQYF
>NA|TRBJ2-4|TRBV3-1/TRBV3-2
CASSQEGGDLAKNIQYF
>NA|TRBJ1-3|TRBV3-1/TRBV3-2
CASSQDLTAGNTIYF
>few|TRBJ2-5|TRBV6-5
CASGSQPQETQYF
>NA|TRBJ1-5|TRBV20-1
CSASTRAHNQPQHF
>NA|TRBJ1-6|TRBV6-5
CASSPGQGAGSPLHF
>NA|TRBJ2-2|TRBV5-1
CASSAQGGNTGELFF